This passage covers 2 T cell receptor beta chains from one sample sequenced in a study of blood T cell repertoires in COVID-19. The assay was immunoSEQ multiplex PCR, and TCRdb's table has in-frame clones only and misses some. Of roughly 130,000 clones in the sample, about 88% are singletons; the top ten hold 2.5% to 3%. Sequencing was performed on peripheral blood. These receptors all stem from a human donor with COVID-19, enrolled during active disease. The donor label of this sample is uncertain.

This rearrangement joins TRBV25-1 to TRBJ2-3, with D possibly being TRBD1 (5 bases). Germline loops: CDR1 MGHDK, CDR2 SYGVNS. This CDR3 contains 17 residues. Trimming cost V 3 bases and J 2 bases, with 18 bases left between them. Written as DNA, the CDR3 is TGTGCCAGCAGTGACCATACCCACCAGGGTAACACAGATACGCAGTATTTT. Residues: CASSDHTHQGNTDTQYF.

The chain is built from TRBV19 and TRBJ1-2; D may be TRBD1 (6 bases). Trimming left V 3 bases short and J 0 bases short, with 8 bases between. CDR3 length: 14 amino acids. Germline CDR1 is LNHDA and CDR2 is SQIVND (reference sequence). The CDR3 DNA sequence: TGTGCCAGTAGTATGAACAGGGCTAACTATGGCTACACCTTC. The encoded protein is CASSMNRANYGYTF.